A single sample is the source of the 3 T cell receptor beta chains below, sequenced in a study of blood T cell repertoires in COVID-19 (dated by TCRdb to about 2020). The receptor library was made with the immunoSEQ multiplex PCR assay. TCRdb holds this immuneACCESS table with in-frame rearrangements only. Some clones are missing; in checked studies, unresolved V genes explain under half, and the rest has no known cause. The sample has about 130,000 clones on record, roughly four fifths of them singletons. The ten top clones hold around 4.1% of the sample. The sequenced sample was peripheral blood. These receptors were collected from a woman aged 45-65 years with acute or convalescent COVID-19.

The CDR3 region is CASSLTTGEGTQYF. The CDR3 DNA is TGTGCCAGCAGCTTAACAACGGGAGAGGGGACCCAGTACTTC. This chain links TRBV7-9 with TRBJ2-5; possibly TRBD2 for D (6 bases). V shed 2 bases and J shed 7 bases, with 14 bases lying between them. From germline, CDR1 is SEHNR and CDR2 FQNEAQ (reference sequence). This CDR3 has 14 residues.

The CDR3 nucleotides are TGTGCCAGCACCAACCCATCACGGCTAGCGGGAGACAATGAGCAGTTCTTC. Protein sequence: CASTNPSRLAGDNEQFF. V gene TRBV7-3 combines with J gene TRBJ2-1; 10 nucleotides align to TRBD2. V shed 7 bases, J shed 5 bases, and the junction held 14 bases outside the gene matches. Germline CDR1 is SGHTA and CDR2 is FQGTGA. This CDR3 contains 17 residues.

This clone was seen a single time. The genes are TRBV4-2 and TRBJ2-1, with TRBD2 identical over 7 bases. Unmatched junction bases numbered 5, after V lost 4 bases and J lost 2 bases. The CDR3 is 15 residues long. Germline CDR1 is LGHNA and CDR2 is YNFKEQ. CDR3 sequence (DNA): TGTGCCAGCAGCCCACGACTAGCAGCCTACAATGAGCAGTTCTTC. It is translated as CASSPRLAAYNEQFF.